The rows below give T cell receptor beta chains drawn from one sample of a study of spatial heterogeneity in lung cancer. MiXCR, applied by TCRdb to the 5' RACE reads, yields one record per CDR3 protein. Among about 16,000 distinct CDR3 sequences listed, about 6% were seen once. This specimen consisted of PBMCs, obtained at follow-up. These receptors all come from a male donor with early-stage non-small cell lung cancer. CDR3s include the opening cysteine and the closing phenylalanine or tryptophan. A D gene is named only where the DNA matches it firmly. Where a row states a size, it is once, few, many or the class of an expanded clone; other rows omit it.

-	TRBV5-4	TRBJ1-4	many	CASSFGGRTTNEKLFF	TGTGCCAGCAGCTTTGGGGGGAGGACAACTAATGAAAAACTGTTTTTT
-	TRBV12-3/TRBV12-4	TRBJ1-6	few	CASSFPPSPLHF	TGTGCCAGCAGTTTCCCCCCCTCACCCCTCCACTTT
-	TRBV28	TRBJ1-6	medium-sized	CATSTTQYNSPLHF	TGTGCCACCTCTACCACCCAATATAATTCACCCCTCCACTTT
-	TRBV4-3	TRBJ2-7	many	CASSQDLREVKYF	TGCGCCAGCAGCCAAGATCTCAGGGAGGTTAAGTACTTC
TRBD2	TRBV7-9	TRBJ2-1	many	CAAGWGLARNEQFF	TGTGCCGCTGGATGGGGACTAGCGAGGAATGAGCAGTTCTTC
TRBD1	TRBV7-9	TRBJ2-7	many	CASSAPGQGNHEQYF	TGTGCCAGCAGCGCCCCGGGACAGGGGAACCACGAGCAGTACTTC
-	TRBV4-2	TRBJ2-1	many	CASSQGTAGGYNEQFF	TGTGCCAGCAGCCAAGGTACAGCCGGAGGGTACAATGAGCAGTTCTTC
TRBD1	TRBV28	TRBJ2-2	many	CASDRGSPGELFF	TGTGCCAGCGACAGGGGGTCCCCCGGGGAGCTGTTTTTT
-	TRBV5-8	TRBJ2-1	many	CASSLIPYNEQFF	TGTGCCAGCAGCTTAATTCCATACAATGAGCAGTTCTTC
-	TRBV12-3/TRBV12-4	TRBJ2-2	many	CASSFNRNTGELFF	TGTGCCAGCAGTTTTAACAGAAACACCGGGGAGCTGTTTTTT
-	TRBV28	TRBJ2-2	medium-sized	CASSFDYTGELFF	TGTGCCAGCAGTTTCGACTACACCGGGGAGCTGTTTTTT
TRBD1	TRBV28	TRBJ2-3	many	CATPRDRGNTDTQYF	TGTGCCACCCCCCGGGACAGGGGAAACACAGATACGCAGTATTTT
-	TRBV2	TRBJ2-3	many	CASTARGDTQYF	TGTGCCAGCACCGCCAGGGGAGATACGCAGTATTTT
-	TRBV3-1	TRBJ2-7	many	CASSLGGRYEQYF	TGTGCCAGCAGCCTAGGAGGGCGGTACGAGCAGTACTTC
TRBD2	TRBV6-5	TRBJ2-5	medium-sized	CASRELAGRETQYF	TGTGCCAGCAGAGAACTAGCGGGAAGAGAGACCCAGTACTTC
-	TRBV20-1	TRBJ2-1	few	CSARAGASGHNEQFF	TGCAGTGCTAGAGCGGGGGCTAGCGGTCACAATGAGCAGTTCTTC
-	TRBV2	TRBJ2-2	many	CASSLQKTGELFF	TGTGCCAGCAGTCTTCAGAAGACCGGGGAGCTGTTTTTT
TRBD2	TRBV20-1	TRBJ2-5	many	CSAKALSGGKETQYF	TGCAGTGCTAAGGCCCTTAGCGGGGGAAAAGAGACCCAGTACTTC
-	TRBV30	TRBJ1-5	many	CAWSGGSNQPQHF	TGTGCCTGGAGTGGAGGTAGCAATCAGCCCCAGCATTTT
-	TRBV7-2	TRBJ2-3	many	CASSSTAADTQYF	TGTGCCAGCAGCTCCACGGCCGCAGATACGCAGTATTTT
-	TRBV24-1	TRBJ2-2	-	CATSATSTGELFF	TGTGCCACCAGTGCGACGAGTACCGGGGAGCTGTTTTTT
TRBD1	TRBV5-1	TRBJ2-7	many	CASSPGTGVYEQYF	TGCGCCAGCAGCCCGGGGACAGGGGTCTACGAGCAGTACTTC
-	TRBV11-3	TRBJ2-2	many	CASSPRSAPGELFF	TGTGCCAGCAGCCCCCGGAGTGCCCCCGGGGAGCTGTTTTTT
-	TRBV10-3	TRBJ2-7	medium-sized	CAISGGGYYEQYF	TGTGCCATCAGTGGCGGCGGGTACTACGAGCAGTACTTC
-	TRBV7-8	TRBJ1-4	few	CASSLGRTHEKLFF	TGTGCCAGCAGCTTGGGCCGGACTCATGAAAAACTGTTTTTT
TRBD2	TRBV7-2	TRBJ2-4	many	CASSTAALAGGLGIQYF	TGTGCCAGCAGCACCGCGGCGCTAGCGGGAGGGCTCGGCATTCAGTACTTC
-	TRBV20-1	TRBJ2-2	medium-sized	CSAQPGSVNTGELFF	TGCAGTGCGCAACCAGGTTCGGTGAACACCGGGGAGCTGTTTTTT
-	TRBV6-2/TRBV6-3	TRBJ1-1	many	CASRSSGTEAFF	TGTGCCAGCAGATCCTCGGGGACTGAAGCTTTCTTT
TRBD2	TRBV7-9	TRBJ2-1	many	CASSGWGTSRGTFF	TGTGCCAGCAGCGGCTGGGGGACTAGCCGGGGGACATTCTTC
-	TRBV21-1	TRBJ2-3	many	CASSMGNTDTQYF	TGTGCCAGCAGCATGGGGAACACAGATACGCAGTATTTT
-	TRBV5-4	TRBJ1-2	many	CASSLAGMNYGYTF	TGTGCCAGCAGCTTGGCAGGGATGAACTATGGCTACACCTTC
-	TRBV7-2	TRBJ2-3	many	CASSPTSGYTQYF	TGTGCCAGCAGCCCAACATCCGGATATACGCAGTATTTT
-	TRBV15	TRBJ2-1	many	CATSREEAHNEQFF	TGTGCCACCAGCAGAGAAGAGGCCCACAATGAGCAGTTCTTC
-	TRBV28	TRBJ2-5	many	CASSLRPRETQYF	TGTGCCAGCAGTTTAAGACCGCGGGAGACCCAGTACTTC
-	TRBV28	TRBJ2-7	medium-sized	CASSYRGPYEQYF	TGTGCCAGCAGCTACCGGGGTCCCTACGAGCAGTACTTC